Sequencing of this T cell receptor (beta chain) was carried out in a study of neurological immune-mediated disorders. The cDNA was synthesized by means of template-switch 5'RACE, which was carried out with 10-nucleotide random UMIs. TCRdb processed the 5' RACE reads anew with MiXCR; each CDR3 protein has one entry. The sample includes under 80,000 distinct CDR3 sequences, approximately 10% of them seen just once. With V trimmed by 4 bases and J by 8 bases, 10 bases remained unmatched. The CDR3 has 13 residues. Looked up from germline, CDR1 is SQVTM and CDR2 is ANQGSEA. This clonotype was picked up many times.

The receptor's source is a man aged 50 to 59 in good health. The chain combines TRBV29-1 with TRBJ1-1; TRBD1 matches 7 bases. Specimen: PBMCs. CDR3 loop: CSVGGTAKLEAFF. The CDR3, as DNA: TGCAGCGTTGGGGGGACAGCCAAACTAGAAGCTTTCTTT.